A single TCR beta chain is shown here with its context. This sample was included in a study of cytomegalovirus exposure and HLA in healthy donors. Primers: 60 Vbeta forward and 13 Jbeta reverse. Clones were read by immunoSEQ multiplex PCR, and TCRdb kept only the in-frame ones, dropping some. The specimen's table records about 130,000 clones. The CDR3 contains 11 residues. Germline V gives CDR1 MNHNS, CDR2 SASEGT. The receptor was isolated from a man between 18 and 35 years old in good health and CMV-seronegative. The sequencing sample was made of PBMCs. The chain couples TRBV6-1 to TRBJ1-2, with a tentative D call TRBD1 (5 bases). For the CDR3, the DNA is TGTGCTTCGGGTGGGGCCAGTGGCTACACCTTC. This codes for CASGGASGYTF.